This T cell receptor beta chain was found in a study of T cells in localized non-small cell lung cancer (dated by TCRdb to 2020 to 2021). At the level of the whole study: T cell repertoires of fewer than 250 early-stage NSCLC patients were analyzed, with tumors being compared against uninvolved tumor-adjacent lungs. The cohort consisted of 200 to 300 treatment-naive NSCLC patients whose localized lung tumors had been resected. A mean age of approximately 70 years was recorded for the NSCLC patients, of whom approximately 130 were male and some 99 were female. Beyond this particular receptor, the publication reports: The highest T cell clonality was observed in uninvolved tumor-adjacent lung, where clonality exceeded that of tumor, suggesting that antigenic responses were more focused in uninvolved tumor-adjacent lung. Higher T cell density in blood was associated with longer overall survival, whereas higher clonality in adjacent lung was associated with shorter survival. Since the design was exploratory, TCR variables were selected using unadjusted p-values with no false-discovery rate correction. Because multi-region tumor sequencing was not performed, intratumor heterogeneity could not be ruled out. A median of roughly 56 of the top 100 tumor clones were detected in paired uninvolved adjacent lung, and around 30 of these tumor clones were also found among the top 100 clones of the paired uninvolved adjacent lung.

The immunoSEQ Assay was used to sequence TCR beta CDR3 regions from DNA. As for the authors' bioinformatics: To compute T cell density, TCR beta template counts were normalized to usable DNA, which was estimated by amplifying housekeeping genes. Using the preseqR package, richness was estimated by extrapolating to 120,000 templates for tissue samples and 400,000 templates for PBMC samples. Clonality was defined as one minus Pielou's evenness. Differential abundance testing on productive amino-acid clonotypes, with a minimum total count of 5 and an alpha of 0.1, was used to identify tissue-enriched TCRs. The Jaccard Index and the Morisita Overlap Index were used to measure how much the repertoires overlapped between compartments. GLIPH grouped TCR beta CDR3s together with public tetramer-defined viral CDR3s, and a viral motif had to include at least three viral sequences and show V-gene enrichment. This is the immuneACCESS table as TCRdb keeps it, with only in-frame sequences that have V and J called. A part of the clones is gone; compared with another copy, unresolved V genes explain less than half, and the rest is unexplained. The DNA gave D and trimming, while V, J and clone size come from that table. The sample data list 30,000 to 40,000 clones, and approximately 87% of these were observed just once. The ten most abundant clones make up roughly 4% of the sample.

At diagnosis, tumor, uninvolved tumor-adjacent lung and peripheral blood were collected and then preserved as a mix of FFPE and fresh-frozen material. For TCR repertoire profiling, blood samples were analyzed in the form of peripheral blood mononuclear cells. On this clone itself: Its antigen is still unknown. One base away there is no much larger clone; base qualities are not given.

The CDR3 sequence holds 12 residues, the cysteine and phenylalanine included. Only the CDR3 portion is preserved as DNA: 36 bases, with reading frame beginning at the first base. V is cut by 2 bases and J by 4 bases, and the space between the germline ends is 4 bases. The germline V gene provides CDR1 SGHAT and CDR2 FQNNGV. The source material was peripheral blood, sampled before any cancer treatment. The rearrangement joined TRBV11-2 to TRBJ2-3, with no confidently assigned D gene. This receptor was identified in a man aged 35 to 70 with stage I lung adenocarcinoma. The CDR3: CASSLSADTQYF. The nucleotide sequence is TGTGCCAGCAGCTTATCCGCAGATACGCAGTATTTT.